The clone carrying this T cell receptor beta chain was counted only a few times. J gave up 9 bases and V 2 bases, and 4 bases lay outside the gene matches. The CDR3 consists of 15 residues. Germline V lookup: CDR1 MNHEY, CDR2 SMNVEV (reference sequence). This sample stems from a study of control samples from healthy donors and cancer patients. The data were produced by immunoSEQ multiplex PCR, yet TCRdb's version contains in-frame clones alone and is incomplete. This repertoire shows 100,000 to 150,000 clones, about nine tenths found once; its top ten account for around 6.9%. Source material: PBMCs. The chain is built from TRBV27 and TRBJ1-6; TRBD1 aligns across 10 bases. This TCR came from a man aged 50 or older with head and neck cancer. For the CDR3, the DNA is TGTGCCAGCAGTTTAAGACAGGGGGCAGGTTCACCCCTCCACTTT. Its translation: CASSLRQGAGSPLHF.